The 2 T cell receptor beta chains given below trace back to one sample, sequenced in a study of early T cells in non-severe SARS-CoV-2 infection. Each CDR3 protein gets one entry after TCRdb re-called the 5' RACE reads with MiXCR. The sample consists of 80,000 or so distinct CDR3 sequences, over 5% of them appearing once. Material for sequencing was whole blood. These receptor sequences come from an adult who was a healthcare worker with PCR-confirmed SARS-CoV-2 infection or an uninfected control (not recorded which).

This rearrangement joins TRBV14 to TRBJ2-4, with D possibly TRBD1 on 6 matching bases. The CDR3 is 19 residues long. CDR1 and CDR2 from the germline V gene are SGHDN and FVKESK. Trimming removed 4 bases at V and 0 bases at J, with 22 bases between. The CDR3 reads CASSPGYQQGFIAKNIQYF. For the CDR3, the DNA is TGTGCCAGCAGCCCAGGGTACCAGCAGGGGTTTATAGCCAAAAACATTCAGTACTTC.

Many counts were recorded for this clonotype. The V and J genes are TRBV18 and TRBJ2-3; D unresolved. The V and J ends lost 1 base and 2 bases respectively, with 16 bases between them. CDR3 length: 17 amino acids. CDR1 and CDR2 from the germline V gene are KGHSH and LQKENI. The CDR3 protein is CASSPQVVRATTDTQYF. The CDR3 DNA follows: TGTGCCAGCTCACCACAAGTGGTCCGGGCTACCACAGATACGCAGTATTTT. The full variable domain, rest sourced from reference TRBV18 and TRBJ2-3, is NAGVMQNPRHLVRRRGQEARLRCSPMKGHSHVYWYRQLPEEGLKFMVYLQKENIIDESGMPKERFSAEFPKEGPSILRIQQVVRGDSAAYFCASSPQVVRATTDTQYFGPGTRLTVL.